What follows is one T cell receptor beta chain and its context. It has no known antigen specificity. The input lacks base qualities; no much larger clone sits a single base away. These data are taken from a study of T cells in localized non-small cell lung cancer (dated by TCRdb to the early 2020s). A note on the overall study: The study analyzed T cell repertoires of hundreds of early-stage NSCLC patients, comparing tumors and uninvolved tumor-adjacent lungs. The cohort comprised a few hundred treatment-naïve NSCLC patients with resected, localized lung tumors. NSCLC patients had a mean age of roughly 66 years, and approximately 140 were male and 107 female.

The immunoSEQ Assay was used to sequence TCR beta CDR3 regions from DNA. From the authors' description of their analysis: To compute T cell density, TCR beta template counts were normalized to usable DNA, which was estimated by amplifying housekeeping genes. Using the preseqR package, richness was estimated by extrapolating to 120,000 templates for tissue samples and 400,000 templates for PBMC samples. Clonality was defined as one minus Pielou's evenness. Tissue-enriched TCRs were identified through differential abundance testing performed on productive amino-acid clonotypes, with a minimum total count of 5 and an alpha of 0.1. The Jaccard Index and the Morisita Overlap Index were used to measure how much the repertoires overlapped between compartments. GLIPH clustered TCR beta CDR3s with public tetramer-defined viral CDR3s; viral motifs required at least three viral sequences plus V-gene enrichment. TCRdb stores this immuneACCESS table with in-frame sequences only. Part of the clones is absent; in the studies checked, under half of the shortfall reflects unresolved V genes, and no reason is known for the rest. Clone size and V and J calls were adopted from that table, with D and trimming inferred from the DNA. The sample table records fewer than 5,500 clones; less than 35% of these occur just once. More than 4% of the sample lies in the top ten.

At diagnosis, tumor, uninvolved tumor-adjacent lung and peripheral blood were collected and then preserved as a mix of FFPE and fresh-frozen material. The V end loses 7 bases and the J end loses 3 bases, and a stretch of 10 bases separates them. CDR1 SGDLS and CDR2 YYNGEE are derived from the germline V gene. Spanning cysteine to phenylalanine, the CDR3 consists of 12 amino acids. The entry retains the CDR3 DNA only, 36 bases that are in frame from base 1. On the study overall, not on this receptor specifically: Since the design was exploratory, TCR variables were selected using unadjusted p-values with no false-discovery rate correction. Uninvolved tumor-adjacent lung showed the highest T cell clonality, higher than tumor, which suggests more focused antigenic responses in the adjacent lung. Higher blood T cell density associated with longer overall survival, while higher adjacent-lung clonality associated with shorter survival. A median of approximately 55 of the top 100 tumor clones were detected in paired uninvolved adjacent lung, and some 30 of these tumor clones were also found among the top 100 clones of the paired uninvolved adjacent lung. Multi-region tumor sequencing was not performed, so intratumor heterogeneity could not be excluded.

The TCR sequence derives from a man aged 35 to 70 with stage II lung adenocarcinoma. This specimen was lung tumor tissue, taken before any cancer treatment. The chain was built from TRBV9 and TRBJ1-1; the D segment cannot be called with confidence. Here is the DNA: TGTGCCAGCGACCTAAAGTACACTGAAGCTTTCTTT. Protein translation: CASDLKYTEAFF.